The TCR beta chain described here comes from a study of read filtering for tumor transcriptome and immune sequencing. Broader study findings: Single-read clonotypes: about 82% of IR-seq clonotypes (about 3.5% of reads), 74.6% of RNA-seq clonotypes (nearly 45% of reads).

This clonotype was recorded many times. Its cognate antigen is unknown. The germline gives CDR1 SGHTA, CDR2 FQGNSA. The CDR3 is 16 amino acids. V lost 2 bases, J lost 4 bases, and 14 bases lay in between. This library used roughly 400 ng RNA and molecular barcoded adaptors spanning alpha/delta and beta/gamma chains. One entry per CDR3 protein, called by TCRdb with MiXCR from the reads. The profile shows around 140,000 distinct CDR3 sequences, approximately 13% of them singletons. The chain has TRBV7-2 and TRBJ2-2; no firm D call. The sample taken for sequencing was a population of CD138-negative cells sorted from bone marrow. The sequence came from a donor over 35 with multiple myeloma. CDR3 sequence (DNA): TGTGCCAGCAGCTTAATCGGATGGGATGGCACCGGGGAGCTGTTTTTT. Translating it yields CASSLIGWDGTGELFF. Together with reference TRBV7-2 and TRBJ2-2, the CDR3 gives the full variable domain: GAGVSQSPSNKVTEKGKDVELRCDPISGHTALYWYRQSLGQGLEFLIYFQGNSAPDKSGLPSDRFSAERTGGSVSTLTIQRTQQEDSAVYLCASSLIGWDGTGELFFGEGSRLTVL.